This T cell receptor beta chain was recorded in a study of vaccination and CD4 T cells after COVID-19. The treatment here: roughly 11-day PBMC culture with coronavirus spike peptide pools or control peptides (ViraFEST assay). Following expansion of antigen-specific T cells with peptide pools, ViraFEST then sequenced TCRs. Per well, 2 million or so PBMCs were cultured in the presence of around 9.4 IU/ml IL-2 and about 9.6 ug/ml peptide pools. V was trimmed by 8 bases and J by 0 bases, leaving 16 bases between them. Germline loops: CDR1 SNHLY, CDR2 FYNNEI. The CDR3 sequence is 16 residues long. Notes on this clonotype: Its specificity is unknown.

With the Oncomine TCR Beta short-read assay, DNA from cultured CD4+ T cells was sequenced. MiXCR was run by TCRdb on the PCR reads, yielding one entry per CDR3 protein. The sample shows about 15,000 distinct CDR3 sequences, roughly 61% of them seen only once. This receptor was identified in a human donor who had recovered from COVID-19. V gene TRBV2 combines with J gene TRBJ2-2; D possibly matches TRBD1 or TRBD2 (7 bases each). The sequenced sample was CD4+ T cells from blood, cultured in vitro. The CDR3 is CASSRDSGTNTGELFF. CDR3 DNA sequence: TGTGCCAGCTCCAGGGACAGCGGGACGAACACCGGGGAGCTGTTTTTT.